The 20 T cell receptor beta chains below all came from one sample that was sequenced in a study of blood T cells in healthy people across ages. Alongside a J-beta primer mix, a sample-barcoded 5' primer served in a second PCR lasting about 7 to 12 cycles. Each CDR3 protein is one row after TCRdb ran MiXCR on the 5' RACE reads. The sample carries around 780,000 distinct CDR3 sequences, about 56% recorded once. Sequenced input: blood. Every receptor here comes from a man aged 40-49 years in good health.

In this sample, this clonotype turned up a few times. The chain uses TRBV20-1 and TRBJ2-7; D not resolved. The CDR3 is made up of 14 amino acids. V lost 4 bases, J lost 4 bases, and 17 bases lay in between. Germline V gene data show CDR1 as DFQATT and CDR2 as SNEGSKA (reference sequence). This chain's CDR3 is CSAILRVGFYEQYF. CDR3 in DNA: TGCAGTGCTATACTGCGAGTGGGTTTTTACGAGCAGTACTTC.

This clonotype was seen only a few times. V usage is TRBV7-2 and J usage is TRBJ2-3; D ambiguous. With 4 bases removed from V and 2 bases from J, the gap between germline ends came to 7 bases. The CDR3 extends over 13 amino acids. Germline loops: CDR1 SGHTA, CDR2 FQGNSA. The CDR3 DNA sequence: TGTGCCAGCAGCTACGCGTTCACAGATACGCAGTATTTT. Its protein is CASSYAFTDTQYF.

The chain combines TRBV7-2 with TRBJ2-7; 9 positions agree with TRBD1. The J call may be mistaken, given a closer DNA end match to TRBJ2-5. This CDR3 contains 16 residues. Germline CDR1 and CDR2: SGHTA and FQGNSA. The CDR3 sequence is CASSWQGQGRGGTQYF. The CDR3 coding sequence is TGTGCCAGCAGCTGGCAAGGACAGGGGAGGGGAGGGACCCAGTACTTC.

The chain has TRBV21-1 and TRBJ2-1; no DNA check was done on the table's D call, TRBD1. TRBV21-1 is listed as a pseudogene. The CDR3 has 16 residues. The CDR3 protein is CAIPGGEQVSRDEQFF. The CDR3 DNA follows: TGTGCCATCCCCGGGGGCGAACAGGTCAGTAGGGATGAGCAGTTCTTC.

V gene TRBV27 combines with J gene TRBJ2-1; a possible D gene is TRBD2 (7 bases). This CDR3 is 16 amino acids long. The V gene lost 6 bases and the J gene lost 9 bases, with 24 bases spanning the gap. The germline V gene has CDR1 MNHEY and CDR2 SMNVEV (reference sequence). In DNA form, the CDR3 reads TGTGCCAGCAGCTCAAGGGGGGGCATGGTCGTTGTTGAGCAGTTCTTC. Translated, it gives CASSSRGGMVVVEQFF.

This clonotype turned up a few times. The CDR3 loop is CSVEEAGYTF. The CDR3 nucleotides read TGCAGCGTTGAAGAGGCTGGCTACACCTTC. This chain connects TRBV29-1 to TRBJ1-2; no clear D gene. V dropped 0 bases and J dropped 7 bases, with 3 bases sitting between them. The CDR3 is 10 residues long. Germline V lookup: CDR1 SQVTM, CDR2 ANQGSEA.

The chain carries TRBV20-1 and TRBJ2-7; 9 positions agree with TRBD1. The V gene end was trimmed by 5 bases and the J gene end by 5 bases; junction bases not matched to a gene: 10. Germline V lookup: CDR1 DFQATT, CDR2 SNEGSKA (reference sequence). The CDR3 covers 14 residues. The CDR3 nucleotides are TGCAGTGCTTCGACCGGGACAGGGAACCACGAGCAGTACTTC. Residues: CSASTGTGNHEQYF.

V usage is TRBV3-1 and J usage is TRBJ2-1; 10 bases match TRBD2. The germline V gene encodes CDR1 LGHDT and CDR2 YNNKEL (reference sequence). The CDR3 has 16 residues. With V trimmed by 0 bases and J by 6 bases, 5 bases remained unmatched. This CDR3 reads CASSQDLQRGGNEQFF. Written as DNA, the CDR3 is TGTGCCAGCAGCCAAGATCTTCAGCGGGGGGGCAATGAGCAGTTCTTC.

The CDR3: CASSLGAGTKSDTQYF. For the CDR3, the DNA is TGTGCCAGCAGCTTGGGGGCGGGAACTAAATCAGATACGCAGTATTTT. The chain combines TRBV5-6 with TRBJ2-3; possible D gene TRBD2, 6 bases. V gave up 0 bases and J gave up 4 bases, with 15 bases separating them. Germline-derived CDR1 and CDR2 are SGHDT and YYEEEE. The CDR3 is 16 amino acids.

V and J are TRBV28 and TRBJ1-2; D may be TRBD1 (5 bases). CDR1 MDHEN and CDR2 SYDVKM come from the germline V gene. V was cut by 3 bases and J by 4 bases, with 18 bases left in between. CDR3 length: 16 amino acids. CDR3 loop: CASSLAGLGLGYGYTF. In DNA, the CDR3 is TGTGCCAGCAGTTTGGCAGGGCTAGGACTCGGCTATGGCTACACCTTC.

The chain employs TRBV20-1 and TRBJ2-6; perhaps TRBD1 as D (6 bases). The CDR3 has 17 residues. V was pared by 0 bases and J by 0 bases, with 12 bases between. Germline values: CDR1 DFQATT, CDR2 SNEGSKA (reference sequence). The CDR3 protein is CSARDMRQDSGANVLTF. DNA of the CDR3: TGCAGTGCTAGAGATATGAGACAGGACTCTGGGGCCAACGTCCTGACTTTC.

This chain connects TRBV27 to TRBJ2-3; D could derive from TRBD1 or TRBD2 (9 bases each). V lost 5 bases to trimming and J lost 4 bases, with 40 bases between them. Germline-derived CDR1 and CDR2 are MNHEY and SMNVEV (reference sequence). This CDR3 has 23 amino acids. CDR3 region: CASSPPGTGLMSSGSRWPDTQYF. In DNA form, the CDR3 reads TGTGCCAGCAGTCCACCCGGGACAGGGCTCATGAGTAGCGGGAGCAGGTGGCCAGATACGCAGTATTTT.

This chain joins TRBV5-1 and TRBJ1-6; the D gene is possibly TRBD1 (6 bases). V lost 2 bases to trimming and J lost 4 bases, with 13 bases between them. The CDR3 totals 16 residues. Per the germline V gene, CDR1 is SGHRS and CDR2 is YFSETQ. The CDR3 here is CASSFKIGGYNSPLHF. CDR3 coding DNA: TGCGCCAGCAGCTTTAAGATAGGGGGTTATAATTCACCCCTCCACTTT.

This clonotype was seen a handful of times. The rearrangement uses TRBV4-1 and TRBJ2-4, with D perhaps given as TRBD1 or TRBD2 (5 bases each). Germline V gene data show CDR1 as MGHRA and CDR2 as YSYEKL. The V gene lost 0 bases and the J gene lost 8 bases, with 11 bases spanning the gap. CDR3 length equals 14 residues. The CDR3 protein is CASSQEPGPYIQYF. The CDR3 DNA is TGCGCCAGCAGCCAAGAGCCGGGACCATACATTCAGTACTTC.

This clonotype was detected ten times or more. J is TRBJ1-4 and V is TRBV2; TRBD1 is a possible D gene (5 bases). Germline V gene data show CDR1 as SNHLY and CDR2 as FYNNEI. The CDR3 covers 13 residues. Trimming removed 8 bases at V and 7 bases at J, with 14 bases between. The chain's CDR3 is CASVPGRSEKLFF. CDR3 sequence (DNA): TGTGCCAGCGTCCCAGGGAGAAGTGAAAAACTGTTTTTT.

This clonotype was observed a handful of times. The chain combines TRBV4-1 with TRBJ2-3, with 8 nucleotides matching TRBD2. The germline V gene encodes CDR1 MGHRA and CDR2 YSYEKL. Trimming removed 0 bases from V and 2 bases from J; junction bases left unmatched: 7. This CDR3 comprises 17 residues. The CDR3 region is CASSQESALAVTDTQYF. The CDR3 nucleotides are TGCGCCAGCAGCCAAGAATCGGCACTAGCGGTCACAGATACGCAGTATTTT.

This chain uses TRBV29-1 with TRBJ1-2; D is uncertain. Germline lookup yields CDR1 SQVTM and CDR2 ANQGSEA. Trimming took off 1 base at V and 4 bases at J, with 10 bases between the two ends. CDR3 length equals 13 residues. The CDR3 loop reads CSVEGGTSYGYTF. CDR3 nucleotide sequence: TGCAGCGTTGAAGGGGGAACCTCCTATGGCTACACCTTC.

This clonotype turned up a few times. V usage is TRBV27 and J usage is TRBJ2-5, with a possible D match to TRBD2 (6 bases). CDR1 MNHEY and CDR2 SMNVEV come from the germline V gene (reference sequence). The V and J ends lost 11 bases and 2 bases respectively, with 18 bases between them. This CDR3 region has 14 residues. CDR3 coding DNA: TGTGCCTCCGGGGGTCAGCATCATCAAGAGACCCAGTACTTC. Protein sequence: CASGGQHHQETQYF.

This clonotype was recorded many times. J is TRBJ2-5 and V is TRBV29-1; D is uncertain. The DNA end is a closer match to TRBJ2-7, so the J assignment may be wrong. Germline V CDR1 and CDR2: SQVTM, ANQGSEA. This CDR3 contains 11 residues. The CDR3 spells CSVEGIREQYF. CDR3 DNA sequence: TGCAGCGTTGAAGGCATCCGCGAGCAGTACTTC.

Of note for this clonotype: Given the absence of the conserved phenylalanine or tryptophan at the CDR3 end, a read error is likely. The J gene is TRBJ1-2, the V gene TRBV28; perhaps TRBD1 as D (5 bases). This CDR3 region has 13 residues. The germline CDR1 and CDR2 sequences are MDHEN and SYDVKM. Trimming pared 5 bases from V and 8 bases from J, leaving 15 bases between. The CDR3 here is CASSPTGSWGYTC. The CDR3 DNA reads as TGTGCCAGCAGTCCTACAGGATCCTGGGGCTACACCTGC.